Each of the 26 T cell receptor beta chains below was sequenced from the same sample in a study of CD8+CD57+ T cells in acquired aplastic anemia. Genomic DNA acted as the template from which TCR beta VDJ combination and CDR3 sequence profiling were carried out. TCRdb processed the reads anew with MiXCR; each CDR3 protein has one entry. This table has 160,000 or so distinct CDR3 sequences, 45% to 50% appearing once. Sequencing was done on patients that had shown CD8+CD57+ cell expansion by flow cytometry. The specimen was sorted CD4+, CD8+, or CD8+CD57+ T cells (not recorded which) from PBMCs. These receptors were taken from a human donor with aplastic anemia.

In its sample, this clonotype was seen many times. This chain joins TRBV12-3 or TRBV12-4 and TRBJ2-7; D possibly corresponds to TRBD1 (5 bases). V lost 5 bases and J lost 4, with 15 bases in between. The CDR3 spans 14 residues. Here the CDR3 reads CASSHGAGQYEQYF. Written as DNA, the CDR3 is TGTGCCAGCAGTCATGGGGCAGGACAATACGAGCAGTACTTC.

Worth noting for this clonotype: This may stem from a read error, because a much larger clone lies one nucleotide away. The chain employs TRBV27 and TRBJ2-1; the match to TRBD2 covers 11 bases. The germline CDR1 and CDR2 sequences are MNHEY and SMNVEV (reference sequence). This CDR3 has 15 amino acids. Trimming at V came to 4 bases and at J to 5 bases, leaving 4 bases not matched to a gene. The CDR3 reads CASSSGTSGNNEQFF. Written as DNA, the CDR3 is TGTGCCAGCAGTTCCGGGACTAGCGGAAACAATGAGCAGTTCTTC.

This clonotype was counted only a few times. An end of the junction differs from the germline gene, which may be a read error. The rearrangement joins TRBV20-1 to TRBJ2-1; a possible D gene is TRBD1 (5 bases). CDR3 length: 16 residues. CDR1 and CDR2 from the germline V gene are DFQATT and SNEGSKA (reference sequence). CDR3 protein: CSASHLGAFSYNEQLF. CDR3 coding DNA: TGCAGTGCTAGCCACCTAGGGGCATTCTCCTACAATGAGCAGCTCTTC.

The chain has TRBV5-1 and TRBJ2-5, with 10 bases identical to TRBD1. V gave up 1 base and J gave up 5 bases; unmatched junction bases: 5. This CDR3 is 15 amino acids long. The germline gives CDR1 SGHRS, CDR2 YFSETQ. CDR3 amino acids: CASSLRQGAEETQYF. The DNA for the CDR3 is TGCGCCAGCAGCTTGCGACAGGGGGCTGAGGAGACCCAGTACTTC.

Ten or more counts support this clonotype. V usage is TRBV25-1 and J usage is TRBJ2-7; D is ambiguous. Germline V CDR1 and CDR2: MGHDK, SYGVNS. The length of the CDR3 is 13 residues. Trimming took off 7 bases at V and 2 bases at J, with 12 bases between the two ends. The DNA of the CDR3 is TGTGCCAGCAACCCGGACGGACCCTACGAGCAGTACTTC. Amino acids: CASNPDGPYEQYF.

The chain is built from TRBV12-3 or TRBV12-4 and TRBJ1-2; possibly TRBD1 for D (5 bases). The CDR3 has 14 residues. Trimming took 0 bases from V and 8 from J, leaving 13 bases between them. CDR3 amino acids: CASSLAGRVGGYTF. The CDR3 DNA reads TGTGCCAGCAGTTTAGCTGGCAGGGTTGGAGGCTACACCTTC.

The CDR3, as DNA: TGTGCCAGCAGTTTATGGACAGATAATCAGCCCCAGCATTTT. The encoded protein is CASSLWTDNQPQHF. V usage is TRBV28 and J usage is TRBJ1-5; possible D gene TRBD1, 5 bases. Germline values: CDR1 MDHEN, CDR2 SYDVKM. CDR3 size: 14 residues. V lost 0 bases and J 4 bases, leaving 7 bases between the germline ends.

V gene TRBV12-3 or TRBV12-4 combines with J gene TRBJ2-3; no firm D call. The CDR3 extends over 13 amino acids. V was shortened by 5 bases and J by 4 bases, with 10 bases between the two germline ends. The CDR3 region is CASSQPGPDTQYF. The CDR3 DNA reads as TGTGCCAGCAGTCAGCCGGGCCCAGATACGCAGTATTTT.

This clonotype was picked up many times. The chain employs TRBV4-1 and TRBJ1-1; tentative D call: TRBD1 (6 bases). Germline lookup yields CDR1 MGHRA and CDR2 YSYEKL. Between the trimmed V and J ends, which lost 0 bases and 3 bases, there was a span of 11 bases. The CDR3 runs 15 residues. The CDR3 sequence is CASSQDEGVDTEAFF. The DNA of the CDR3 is TGCGCCAGCAGCCAAGATGAGGGGGTAGACACTGAAGCTTTCTTT.

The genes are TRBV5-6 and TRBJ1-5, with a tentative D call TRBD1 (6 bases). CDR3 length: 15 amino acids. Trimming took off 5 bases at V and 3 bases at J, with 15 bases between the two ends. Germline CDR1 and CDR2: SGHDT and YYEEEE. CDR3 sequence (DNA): TGTGCCAGCAGTTCAGTTTACAGGGACAATCAGCCCCAGCATTTT. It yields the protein CASSSVYRDNQPQHF.

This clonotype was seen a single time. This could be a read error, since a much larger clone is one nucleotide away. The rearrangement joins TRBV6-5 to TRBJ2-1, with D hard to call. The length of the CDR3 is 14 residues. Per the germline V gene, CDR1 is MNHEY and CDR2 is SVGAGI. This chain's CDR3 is CASSYYGIYNGQFF. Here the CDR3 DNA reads TGTGCCAGCAGTTACTACGGCATATACAATGGGCAGTTCTTC.

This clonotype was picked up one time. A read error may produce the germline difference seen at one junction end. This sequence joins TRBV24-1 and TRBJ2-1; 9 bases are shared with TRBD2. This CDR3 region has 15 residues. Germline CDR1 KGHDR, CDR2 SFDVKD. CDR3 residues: CAASDSIAGVVEQFF. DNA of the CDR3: TGTGCCGCCAGTGATTCCATAGCGGGAGTCGTTGAGCAGTTCTTC.

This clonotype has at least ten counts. The CDR3 here is CASSSPVTETQYF. CDR3 bases: TGCGCCAGCAGCTCCCCGGTAACGGAGACCCAGTACTTC. The rearrangement joins TRBV4-1 to TRBJ2-5; D gene uncertain. V was shortened by 5 bases and J by 5 bases, with 12 bases between the two germline ends. Germline-derived CDR1 and CDR2 are MGHRA and YSYEKL. The CDR3 contains 13 residues.

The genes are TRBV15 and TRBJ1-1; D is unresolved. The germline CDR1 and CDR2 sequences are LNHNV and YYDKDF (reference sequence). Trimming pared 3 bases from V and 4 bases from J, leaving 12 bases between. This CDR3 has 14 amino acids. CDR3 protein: CATSSETGGTEAFF. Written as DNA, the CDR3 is TGTGCCACCAGCAGTGAGACGGGTGGCACTGAAGCTTTCTTT.

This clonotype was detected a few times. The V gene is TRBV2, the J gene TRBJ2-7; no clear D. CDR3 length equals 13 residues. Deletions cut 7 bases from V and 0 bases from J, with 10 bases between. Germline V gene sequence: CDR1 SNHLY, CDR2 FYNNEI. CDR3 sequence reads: CASTIPDSYEQYF. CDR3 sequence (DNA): TGTGCCAGCACGATCCCAGACTCCTACGAGCAGTACTTC.

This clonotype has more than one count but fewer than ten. In nucleotides, the CDR3 is TGTGCCACCAGTGATTTATCATACACCCAGTACTTC. It encodes CATSDLSYTQYF. The rearrangement uses TRBV24-1 and TRBJ2-5; D ambiguous. Germline V lookup: CDR1 KGHDR, CDR2 SFDVKD. The germline V and J ends were trimmed by 1 base and 8 bases, with 7 bases remaining between them. The CDR3 has 12 residues.

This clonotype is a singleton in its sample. The CDR3 sequence: CSAKTPTYEQYF. The CDR3 DNA follows: TGCAGCGCTAAGACTCCAACCTACGAGCAGTACTTC. V usage is TRBV29-1 and J usage is TRBJ2-7; D unresolved. The CDR3 is 12 residues long. The V gene lost 7 bases and the J gene lost 2 bases, with 12 bases spanning the gap. Germline loops: CDR1 SQVTM, CDR2 ANQGSEA.

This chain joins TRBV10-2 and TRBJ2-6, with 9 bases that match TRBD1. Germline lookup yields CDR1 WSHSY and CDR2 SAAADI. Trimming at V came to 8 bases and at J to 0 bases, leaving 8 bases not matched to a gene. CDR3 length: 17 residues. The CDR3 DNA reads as TGCGCCAGCCGGACAGGGGAAGGGGACTCTGGGGCCAACGTCCTGACTTTC. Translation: CASRTGEGDSGANVLTF.

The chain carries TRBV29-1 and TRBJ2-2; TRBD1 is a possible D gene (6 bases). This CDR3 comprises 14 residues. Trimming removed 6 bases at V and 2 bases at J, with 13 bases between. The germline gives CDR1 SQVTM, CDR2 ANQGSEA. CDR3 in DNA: TGCAGCGTGGCCTGGACAGACAACACCGGGGAGCTGTTTTTT. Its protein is CSVAWTDNTGELFF.

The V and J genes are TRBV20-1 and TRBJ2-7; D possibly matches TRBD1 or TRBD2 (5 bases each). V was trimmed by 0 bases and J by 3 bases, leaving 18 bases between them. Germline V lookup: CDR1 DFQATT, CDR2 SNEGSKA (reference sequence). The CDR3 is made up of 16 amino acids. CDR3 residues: CSAREDGARTVYEQYF. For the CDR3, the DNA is TGCAGTGCTAGAGAGGACGGGGCCCGCACTGTCTACGAGCAGTACTTC.

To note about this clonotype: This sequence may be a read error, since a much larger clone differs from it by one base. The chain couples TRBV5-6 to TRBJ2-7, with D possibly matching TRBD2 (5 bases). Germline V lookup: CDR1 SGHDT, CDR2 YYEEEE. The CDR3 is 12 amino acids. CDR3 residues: CASSLTDYERYF. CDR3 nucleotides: TGTGCCAGCAGCTTAACCGACTACGAGCGGTACTTC.

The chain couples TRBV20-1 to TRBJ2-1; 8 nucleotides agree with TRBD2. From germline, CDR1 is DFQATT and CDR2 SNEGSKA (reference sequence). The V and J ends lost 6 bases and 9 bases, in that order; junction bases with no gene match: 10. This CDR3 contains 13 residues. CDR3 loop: CSAAGTRAGEQFF. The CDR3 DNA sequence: TGCAGTGCCGCCGGGACTAGGGCCGGTGAGCAGTTCTTC.

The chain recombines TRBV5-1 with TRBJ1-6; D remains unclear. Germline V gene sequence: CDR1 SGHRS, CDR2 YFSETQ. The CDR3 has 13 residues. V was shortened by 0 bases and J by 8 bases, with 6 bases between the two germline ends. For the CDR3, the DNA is TGCGCCAGCAGCTTGGTGCAGGATTCACCCCTCCACTTT. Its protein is CASSLVQDSPLHF.

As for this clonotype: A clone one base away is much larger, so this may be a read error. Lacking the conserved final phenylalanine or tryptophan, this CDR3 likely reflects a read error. DNA for the CDR3: TGTGCCAGCAGCCTCGAGCCGGGGGATGGCGGGTACGAGCAGTACCTC. Translated: CASSLEPGDGGYEQYL. The chain employs TRBV9 and TRBJ2-7; possibly TRBD2 for D (6 bases). CDR3 length: 16 amino acids. With 4 bases removed from V and 4 bases from J, the gap between germline ends came to 21 bases. Germline assignment: CDR1 SGDLS and CDR2 YYNGEE.

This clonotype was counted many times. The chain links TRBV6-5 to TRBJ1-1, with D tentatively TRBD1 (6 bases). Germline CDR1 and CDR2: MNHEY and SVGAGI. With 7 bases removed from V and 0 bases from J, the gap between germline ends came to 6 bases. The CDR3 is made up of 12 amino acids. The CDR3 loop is CASNRVNTEAFF. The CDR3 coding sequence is TGTGCCAGCAACAGGGTGAACACTGAAGCTTTCTTT.

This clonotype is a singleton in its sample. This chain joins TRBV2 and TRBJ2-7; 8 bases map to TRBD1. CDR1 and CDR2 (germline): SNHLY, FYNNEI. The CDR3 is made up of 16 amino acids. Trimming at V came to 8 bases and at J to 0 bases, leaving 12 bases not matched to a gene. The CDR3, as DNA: TGTGCCAGCCTGTCCCAAGGACAGGGACCCTCCTACGAGCAGTACTTC. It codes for CASLSQGQGPSYEQYF.